This TCR beta chain was sequenced during a study of Ad26.COV2.S vaccination and SARS-CoV-2 variants. Study context: Donor joined the COV1001 Ad26.COV2.S trial arm. Intramuscularly, Ad26.COV2.S was given either once or twice, 56 days apart. Study conclusions and caveats: Spike-specific TCR breadth ran higher among vaccine recipients than placebo recipients.

The treatment is: about 20 received Ad26.COV2.S at low or high dose, single or two shots; roughly five received placebo; per-sample allocation not given. Repertoires come from day 63 after the first vaccine or placebo injection. Wuhan-strain spike was delivered by a replication-incompetent Ad26 vector. V lost 5 bases, J lost 3 bases, and 14 bases lay in between. In germline, CDR1 is SNHLY, CDR2 FYNNEI. The CDR3 extends over 15 amino acids. Note on this clone: Its antigen remains unknown.

Measured with immunoSEQ multiplex PCR; TCRdb has only the in-frame clones, and not every one. The sample comprises roughly 250,000 clones, around 90% of which are singletons, and just under 3% rests with the top ten. V and J are TRBV2 and TRBJ2-1; tentative D call: TRBD2 (5 bases). The material was peripheral blood, obtained in a trial of Ad26.COV2.S vaccine versus placebo. The source is a person between 18 and 60 years old who received the Ad26.COV2.S COVID-19 vaccine or a placebo. DNA of the CDR3: TGTGCCAGCAGTTACGACTACCTCGACTACAATGAGCAGTTCTTC. It encodes CASSYDYLDYNEQFF.